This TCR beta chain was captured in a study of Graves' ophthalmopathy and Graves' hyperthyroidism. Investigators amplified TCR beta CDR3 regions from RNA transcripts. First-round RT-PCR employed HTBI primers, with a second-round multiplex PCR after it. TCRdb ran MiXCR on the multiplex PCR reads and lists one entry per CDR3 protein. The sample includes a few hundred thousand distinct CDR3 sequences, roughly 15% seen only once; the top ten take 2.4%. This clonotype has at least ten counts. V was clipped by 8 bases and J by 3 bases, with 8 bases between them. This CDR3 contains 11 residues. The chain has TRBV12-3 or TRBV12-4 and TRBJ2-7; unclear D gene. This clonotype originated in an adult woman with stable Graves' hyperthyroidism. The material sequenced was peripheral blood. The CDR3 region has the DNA TGTGCCAGCGGATACGGCTACGAGCAGTACTTC. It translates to CASGYGYEQYF.